The 8 T cell receptor beta chains listed next were all sequenced from one sample in a study of blood T cell repertoires in COVID-19. The data were produced by immunoSEQ multiplex PCR, yet TCRdb's version contains in-frame clones alone and is incomplete. Here the sample spans 250,000 to 350,000 clones, 88% being singletons. The material sequenced was peripheral blood. The receptors were sampled from a woman between 25 and 40 years old with COVID-19, enrolled during active disease.

This chain connects TRBV28 to TRBJ1-2; D unresolved. CDR3 length equals 13 residues. V was shortened by 3 bases and J by 6 bases, with 11 bases between the two germline ends. Germline V gene sequence: CDR1 MDHEN, CDR2 SYDVKM. The CDR3 is CASSFAPGDGYTF. DNA for the CDR3: TGTGCCAGCAGTTTCGCCCCCGGGGATGGCTACACCTTC.

J is TRBJ1-2 and V is TRBV5-1; D ambiguous. Germline CDR1 reads SGHRS; CDR2 reads YFSETQ. There are 15 residues in the CDR3. Trimming stripped 0 bases from V and 5 bases from J, with 14 bases between. CDR3 coding DNA: TGCGCCAGCAGCTTGGGGACTGTAAATTTATATGGCTACACCTTC. This gives the protein CASSLGTVNLYGYTF.

J is TRBJ2-7 and V is TRBV30, with D possibly TRBD2 on 6 matching bases. CDR1 GTSNPN and CDR2 SVGIG come from the germline V gene (reference sequence). Between the trimmed V and J ends, which lost 4 bases and 3 bases, there was a span of 13 bases. This CDR3 is 13 amino acids long. The CDR3 region has the DNA TGTGCCTGGACTCCCGGGACTCTCTACGAGCAGTACTTC. This gives the protein CAWTPGTLYEQYF.

In its sample, this clone was seen once. The chain employs TRBV19 and TRBJ1-5, with TRBD1 matching over 9 bases. Germline CDR1 LNHDA, CDR2 SQIVND (reference sequence). The CDR3 loop spans 15 amino acids. V was clipped by 5 bases and J by 6 bases; unmatched bases: 8. CDR3 sequence reads: CASSFGTGPVQPQHF. The CDR3 DNA sequence: TGTGCCAGTAGTTTCGGGACAGGGCCAGTTCAGCCCCAGCATTTT.

The chain combines TRBV12-5 with TRBJ2-1; 7 bases line up with TRBD2. With V trimmed by 4 bases and J by 3 bases, 12 bases remained unmatched. CDR1 and CDR2 from the germline V gene are LGHNT and FRNRAP. This CDR3 has 17 residues. This CDR3 reads CASGYHYSGTIYNEQFF. DNA for the CDR3: TGTGCTAGTGGTTACCACTACAGCGGGACTATCTACAATGAGCAGTTCTTC.

The rearrangement links TRBV2 to TRBJ1-1, with D perhaps matching TRBD1 (5 bases). The V end was cut by 5 bases, the J end by 6 bases, with 13 bases between. The CDR3 totals 13 residues. Germline V lookup: CDR1 SNHLY, CDR2 FYNNEI. CDR3 coding DNA: TGTGCCAGCAGTTTCGACAGATCCTCTGAAGCTTTCTTT. This sequence encodes CASSFDRSSEAFF.

The chain combines TRBV3-1 (or the pseudogene TRBV3-2) with TRBJ1-3; D is perhaps TRBD1 (5 bases). The CDR3 spans 15 residues. The germline V gene encodes CDR1 LGHDT and CDR2 YNNKEL (reference sequence). Trimming pared 4 bases from V and 6 bases from J, leaving 16 bases between. The CDR3: CASSPGGGSENTIYF. CDR3 nucleotides: TGTGCCAGCAGCCCCGGGGGGGGATCGGAAAACACCATATATTTT.

The V call is TRBV7-9, the J call TRBJ2-7, with TRBD1 matching over 8 bases. In germline, CDR1 is SEHNR, CDR2 FQNEAQ (reference sequence). V shed 5 bases, J shed 6 bases, and the junction held 9 bases outside the gene matches. The CDR3 covers 14 residues. The CDR3 DNA sequence: TGTGCCAGCAGCCCCAGGGGGCAGACGGGCGAGCAGTACTTC. This sequence encodes CASSPRGQTGEQYF.